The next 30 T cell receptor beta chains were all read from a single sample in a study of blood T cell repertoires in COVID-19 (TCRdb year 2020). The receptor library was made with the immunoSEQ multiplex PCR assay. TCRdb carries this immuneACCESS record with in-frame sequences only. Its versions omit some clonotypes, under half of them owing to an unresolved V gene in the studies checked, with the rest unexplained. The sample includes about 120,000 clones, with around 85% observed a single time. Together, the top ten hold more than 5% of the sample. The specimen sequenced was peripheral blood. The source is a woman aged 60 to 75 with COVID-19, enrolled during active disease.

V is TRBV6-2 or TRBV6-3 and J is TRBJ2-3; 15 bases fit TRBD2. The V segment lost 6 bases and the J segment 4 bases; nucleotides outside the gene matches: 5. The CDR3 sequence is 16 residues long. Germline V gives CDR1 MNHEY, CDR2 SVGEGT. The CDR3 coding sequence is TGTGCCAGCAGCGAGTGGACTAGCGGGGGGGCAGATACGCAGTATTTT. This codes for CASSEWTSGGADTQYF.

The CDR3 DNA reads TGTGCCAGCAGCCCGGCGGGGGGCACTTCTAGCACAGATACGCAGTATTTT. It specifies CASSPAGGTSSTDTQYF. The gene calls are TRBV9 and TRBJ2-3; 8 positions agree with TRBD2. Germline values: CDR1 SGDLS, CDR2 YYNGEE. J gave up 0 bases and V 4 bases, and 10 bases lay outside the gene matches. This CDR3 has 17 residues.

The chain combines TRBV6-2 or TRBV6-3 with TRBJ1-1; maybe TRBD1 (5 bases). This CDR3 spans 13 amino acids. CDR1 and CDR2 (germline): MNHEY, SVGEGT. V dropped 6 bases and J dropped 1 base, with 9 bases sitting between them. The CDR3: CASSLTGNTEAFF. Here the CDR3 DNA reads TGTGCCAGCAGCCTAACAGGGAACACTGAAGCTTTCTTT.

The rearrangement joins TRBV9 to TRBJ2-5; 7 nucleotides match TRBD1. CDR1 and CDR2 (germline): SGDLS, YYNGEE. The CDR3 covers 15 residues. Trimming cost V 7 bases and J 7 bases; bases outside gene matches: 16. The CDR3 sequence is CASGRGDSFYVTQYF. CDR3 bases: TGTGCCAGCGGGAGAGGGGACAGCTTCTACGTGACCCAGTACTTC.

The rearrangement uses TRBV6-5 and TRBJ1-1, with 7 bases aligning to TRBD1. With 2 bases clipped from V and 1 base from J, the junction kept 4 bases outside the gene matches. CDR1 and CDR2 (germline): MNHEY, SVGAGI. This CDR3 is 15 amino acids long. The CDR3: CASSYDRERNTEAFF. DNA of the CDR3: TGTGCCAGCAGTTACGACAGGGAGCGGAACACTGAAGCTTTCTTT.

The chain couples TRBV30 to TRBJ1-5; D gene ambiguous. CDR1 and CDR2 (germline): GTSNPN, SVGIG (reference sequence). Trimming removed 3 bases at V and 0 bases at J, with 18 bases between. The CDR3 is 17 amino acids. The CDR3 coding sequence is TGTGCCTGGAGCGAACGAGTTCCATTTTATAGCAATCAGCCCCAGCATTTT. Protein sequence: CAWSERVPFYSNQPQHF. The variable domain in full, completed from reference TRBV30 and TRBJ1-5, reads SQTIHQWPATLVQPVGSPLSLECTVEGTSNPNLYWYRQAAGRGLQLLFYSVGIGQISSEVPQNLSASRPQDRQFILSSKKLLLSDSGFYLCAWSERVPFYSNQPQHFGDGTRLSIL.

The CDR3 protein is CSASFNGGNQPQHF. CDR3 DNA: TGCAGTGCTAGTTTCAATGGAGGCAATCAGCCCCAGCATTTT. This chain connects TRBV20-1 to TRBJ1-5; D is unresolved. Germline CDR1 reads DFQATT; CDR2 reads SNEGSKA (reference sequence). The V gene lost 3 bases and the J gene lost 2 bases, with 11 bases spanning the gap. This CDR3 is 14 amino acids long.

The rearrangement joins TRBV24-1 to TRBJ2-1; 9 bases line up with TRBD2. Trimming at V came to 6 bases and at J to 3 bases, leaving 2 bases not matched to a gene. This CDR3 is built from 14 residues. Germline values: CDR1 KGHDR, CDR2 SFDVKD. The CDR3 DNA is TGTGCCACCAGTAGCGGGGGGTACTACAATGAGCAGTTCTTC. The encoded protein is CATSSGGYYNEQFF.

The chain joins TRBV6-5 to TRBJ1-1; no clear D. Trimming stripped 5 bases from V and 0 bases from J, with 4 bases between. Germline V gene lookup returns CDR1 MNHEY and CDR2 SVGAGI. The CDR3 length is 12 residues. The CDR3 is CASSRVNTEAFF. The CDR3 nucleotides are TGTGCCAGCAGTAGAGTGAACACTGAAGCTTTCTTT.

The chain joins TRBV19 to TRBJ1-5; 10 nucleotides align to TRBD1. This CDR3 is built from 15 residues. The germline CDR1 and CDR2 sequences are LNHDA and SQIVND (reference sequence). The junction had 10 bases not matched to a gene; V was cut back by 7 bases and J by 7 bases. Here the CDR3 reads CASTLDRGQDQPQHF. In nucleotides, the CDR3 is TGTGCCAGTACTCTTGACAGGGGGCAGGACCAGCCCCAGCATTTT.

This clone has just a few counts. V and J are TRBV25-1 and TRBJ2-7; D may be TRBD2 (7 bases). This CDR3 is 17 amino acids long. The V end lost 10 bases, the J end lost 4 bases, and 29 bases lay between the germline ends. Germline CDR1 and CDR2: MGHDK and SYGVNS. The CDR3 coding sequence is TGTGCCACCTTTTCCTCCGACGGGGGGCTTAGTCGATACGAGCAGTACTTC. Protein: CATFSSDGGLSRYEQYF.

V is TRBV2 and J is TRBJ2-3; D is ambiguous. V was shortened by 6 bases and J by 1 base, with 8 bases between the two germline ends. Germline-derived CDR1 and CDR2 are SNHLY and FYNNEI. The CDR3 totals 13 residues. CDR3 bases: TGTGCCAGCAGGGGCATGGGCACAGATACGCAGTATTTT. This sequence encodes CASRGMGTDTQYF.

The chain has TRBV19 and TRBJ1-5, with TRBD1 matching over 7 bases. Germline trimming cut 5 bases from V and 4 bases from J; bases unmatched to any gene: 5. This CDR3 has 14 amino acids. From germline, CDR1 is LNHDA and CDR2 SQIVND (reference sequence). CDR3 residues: CASSPQGGNQPQHF. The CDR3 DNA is TGTGCCAGTAGTCCCCAGGGGGGTAATCAGCCCCAGCATTTT.

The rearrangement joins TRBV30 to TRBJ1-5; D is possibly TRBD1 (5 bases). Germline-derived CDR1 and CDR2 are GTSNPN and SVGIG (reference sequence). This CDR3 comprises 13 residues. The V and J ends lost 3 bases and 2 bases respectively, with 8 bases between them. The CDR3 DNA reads TGTGCCTGGAGATCGACAGGCAATCAGCCCCAGCATTTT. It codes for CAWRSTGNQPQHF.

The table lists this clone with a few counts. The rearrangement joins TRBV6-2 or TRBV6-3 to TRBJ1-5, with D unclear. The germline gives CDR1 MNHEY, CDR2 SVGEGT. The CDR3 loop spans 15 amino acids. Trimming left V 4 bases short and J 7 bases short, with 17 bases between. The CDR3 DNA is TGTGCCAGCAGTTTTGGGTCTCCGTCGGGGCAGCCCCAGCATTTT. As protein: CASSFGSPSGQPQHF.

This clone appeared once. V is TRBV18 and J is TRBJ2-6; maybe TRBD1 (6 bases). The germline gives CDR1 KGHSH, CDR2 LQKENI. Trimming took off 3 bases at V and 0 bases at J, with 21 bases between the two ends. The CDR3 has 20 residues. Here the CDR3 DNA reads TGTGCCAGCTCACCCTTCGACAGGCATTTGTATGACTCTGGGGCCAACGTCCTGACTTTC. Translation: CASSPFDRHLYDSGANVLTF.

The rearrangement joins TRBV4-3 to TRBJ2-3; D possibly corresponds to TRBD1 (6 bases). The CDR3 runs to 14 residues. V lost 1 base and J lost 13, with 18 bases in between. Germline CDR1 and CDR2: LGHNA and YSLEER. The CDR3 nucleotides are TGCGCCAGCAGCCAAGCCCGGACAGACGGTTTTGAGTATTTT. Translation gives CASSQARTDGFEYF.

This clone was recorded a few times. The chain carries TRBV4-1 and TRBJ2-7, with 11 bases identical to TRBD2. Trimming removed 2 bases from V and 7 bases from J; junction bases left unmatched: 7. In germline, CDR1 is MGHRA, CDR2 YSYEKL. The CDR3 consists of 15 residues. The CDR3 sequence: CASSQKIAGGREQYF. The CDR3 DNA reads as TGCGCCAGCAGCCAAAAAATAGCGGGGGGGCGTGAGCAGTACTTC.

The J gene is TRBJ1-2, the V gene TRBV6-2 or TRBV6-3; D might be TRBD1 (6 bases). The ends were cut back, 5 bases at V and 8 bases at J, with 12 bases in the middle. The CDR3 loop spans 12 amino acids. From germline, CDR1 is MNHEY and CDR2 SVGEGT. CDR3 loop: CASSQRTVGYTF. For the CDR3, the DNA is TGTGCCAGCAGTCAGCGGACAGTGGGCTACACCTTC.

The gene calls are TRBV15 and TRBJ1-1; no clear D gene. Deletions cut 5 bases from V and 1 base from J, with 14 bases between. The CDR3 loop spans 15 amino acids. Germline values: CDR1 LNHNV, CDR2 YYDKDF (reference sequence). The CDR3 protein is CATSGGYTGNTEAFF. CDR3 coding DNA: TGTGCCACCAGCGGTGGGTACACGGGGAACACTGAAGCTTTCTTT. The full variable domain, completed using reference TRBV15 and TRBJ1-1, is DAMVIQNPRYQVTQFGKPVTLSCSQTLNHNVMYWYQQKSSQAPKLLFHYYDKDFNNEADTPDNFQSRRPNTSFCFLDIRSPGLGDTAMYLCATSGGYTGNTEAFFGQGTRLTVV.

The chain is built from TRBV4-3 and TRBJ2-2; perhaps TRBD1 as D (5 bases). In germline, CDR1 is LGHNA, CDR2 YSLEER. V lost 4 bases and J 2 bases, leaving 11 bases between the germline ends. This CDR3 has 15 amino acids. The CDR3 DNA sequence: TGCGCCAGCAGCCTGGGGCCTCAAAACACCGGGGAGCTGTTTTTT. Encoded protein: CASSLGPQNTGELFF.

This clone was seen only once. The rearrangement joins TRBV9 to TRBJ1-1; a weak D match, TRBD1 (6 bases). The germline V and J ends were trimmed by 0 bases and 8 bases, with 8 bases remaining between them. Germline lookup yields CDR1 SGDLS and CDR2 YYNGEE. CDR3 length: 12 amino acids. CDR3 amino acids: CASSVDGGEAFF. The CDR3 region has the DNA TGTGCCAGCAGCGTAGATGGGGGCGAAGCTTTCTTT.

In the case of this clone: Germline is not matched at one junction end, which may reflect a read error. The CDR3 here is CAMPGQGALNAEAFF. The DNA of the CDR3 is TGTGCCATGCCCGGACAGGGGGCATTGAACGCTGAAGCTTTCTTT. This rearrangement joins TRBV2 to TRBJ1-1; 11 bases match TRBD1. From germline, CDR1 is SNHLY and CDR2 FYNNEI. This CDR3 is built from 15 residues.

The CDR3 DNA sequence: TGTGCCAGCAGCCCCGGACTAGCGGGGGGTTCAGATACGCAGTATTTT. The encoded protein is CASSPGLAGGSDTQYF. The chain is built from TRBV7-3 and TRBJ2-3; 14 bases align to TRBD2. Looked up from germline, CDR1 is SGHTA and CDR2 is FQGTGA. V was clipped by 5 bases and J by 4 bases; unmatched bases: 5. The CDR3 has 16 amino acids. Together with reference TRBV7-3 and TRBJ2-3, the CDR3 gives the full variable domain: GAGVSQTPSNKVTEKGKYVELRCDPISGHTALYWYRQSLGQGPEFLIYFQGTGAADDSGLPNDRFFAVRPEGSVSTLKIQRTERGDSAVYLCASSPGLAGGSDTQYFGPGTRLTVL.

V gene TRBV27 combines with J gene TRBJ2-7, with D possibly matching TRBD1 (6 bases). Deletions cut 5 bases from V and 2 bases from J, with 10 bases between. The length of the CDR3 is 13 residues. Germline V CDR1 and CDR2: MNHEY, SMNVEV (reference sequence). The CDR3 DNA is TGTGCCAGCAGTCTTGGGGGCCCCTACGAGCAGTACTTC. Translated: CASSLGGPYEQYF.

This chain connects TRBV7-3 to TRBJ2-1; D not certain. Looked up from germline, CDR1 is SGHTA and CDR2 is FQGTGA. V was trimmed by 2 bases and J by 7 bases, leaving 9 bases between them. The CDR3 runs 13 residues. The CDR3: CASSLLSLNEQFF. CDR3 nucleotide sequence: TGTGCCAGCAGCTTATTGAGTCTGAATGAGCAGTTCTTC.

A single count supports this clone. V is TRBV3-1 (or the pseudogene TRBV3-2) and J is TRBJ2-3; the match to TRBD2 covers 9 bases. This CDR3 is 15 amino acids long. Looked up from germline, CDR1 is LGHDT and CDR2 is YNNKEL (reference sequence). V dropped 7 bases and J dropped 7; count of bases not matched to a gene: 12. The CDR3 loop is CASTFGAGGQNTQYF. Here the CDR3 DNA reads TGTGCCAGCACTTTTGGAGCGGGGGGACAGAATACGCAGTATTTT.

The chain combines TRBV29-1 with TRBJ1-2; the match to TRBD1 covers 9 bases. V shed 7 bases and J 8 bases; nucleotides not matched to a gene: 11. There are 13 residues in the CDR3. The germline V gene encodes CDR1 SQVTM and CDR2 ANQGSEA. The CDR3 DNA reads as TGCAGCGACGAGCGCGGGACAGGGCAAGGCTACACCTTC. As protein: CSDERGTGQGYTF.

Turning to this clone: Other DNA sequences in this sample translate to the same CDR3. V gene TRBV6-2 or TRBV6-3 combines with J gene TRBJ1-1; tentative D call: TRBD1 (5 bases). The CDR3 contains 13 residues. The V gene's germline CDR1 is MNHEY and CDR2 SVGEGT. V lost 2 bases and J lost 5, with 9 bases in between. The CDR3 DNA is TGTGCCAGCAGTTACGATGGGGGGACTGAAGCTTTCTTT. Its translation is CASSYDGGTEAFF.

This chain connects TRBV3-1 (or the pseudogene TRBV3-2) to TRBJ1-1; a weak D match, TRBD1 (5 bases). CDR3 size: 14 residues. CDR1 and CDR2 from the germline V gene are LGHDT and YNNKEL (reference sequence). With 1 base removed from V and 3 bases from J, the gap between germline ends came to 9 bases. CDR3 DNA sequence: TGTGCCAGCAGCCAAGTATGGGGGGACACTGAAGCTTTCTTT. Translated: CASSQVWGDTEAFF.